This TCR beta chain came from a study of T cells after yellow fever vaccination (dated by TCRdb to between 2019 and 2020). For context, the study as a whole: Libraries from fractions with low cell numbers were prepared with the SMART-Seq v4 Ultra Low Input RNA kit. To follow T-cell clones before and after primary and booster YFV17D yellow fever vaccination, bulk TCR alpha and beta repertoires were sequenced over time. Two healthy male donors made up the cohort, one aged 18 to 29 years and the other aged 30 to 39 years. Blood samples were taken at several timepoints before and after primary and secondary immunization, and bulk PBMC replicates and cell subsets were isolated.

The sample's treatment or condition label, in plain terms: live attenuated yellow fever vaccine strain. Two biological replicates of bulk PBMCs were collected at each blood-draw timepoint. A standard Ficoll-Paque protocol was used to isolate PBMCs from peripheral blood. TriZol was used to extract RNA from bulk PBMCs, from CD4 and CD8 fractions, and from dextramer-positive and dextramer-negative fractions. The germline V gene specifies SGHTA as CDR1 and FQGNSA as CDR2. The CDR3 goes from the cysteine to the phenylalanine over 15 residues. Here the CDR3 DNA is all that survives: 45 bases in frame from base 1. Trimming at the junction amounts to 3 bases on V and 0 bases on J, and the germline ends lie 9 bases apart. The sequencer was an Illumina NovaSeq 6000. TCR cDNA was synthesized by 5'RACE template switching, which introduced a universal primer site and unique molecular identifiers. Priming for cDNA synthesis came from both the TCR alpha and TCR beta constant segments. Library amplification involved two PCR steps, and the second step added sample barcodes and sequencing adapters. Sequencing of the libraries was done on either Illumina HiSeq 2500 (2x100 bp) or NovaSeq (2x150 bp). The source study handled its data this way. MIGEC handled demultiplexing of reads and collapsing into UMI consensus sequences, while MiXCR performed V(D)J alignment. Vaccine-responding clonotypes were identified with edgeR using replicate PBMC samples, with FDR below 0.01 and a log2 fold change above 5 up to day 15 being required. Each bulk clonotype was labeled CD4 or CD8 based on which sequenced repertoire, CD4 or CD8, contained the clonotype at higher abundance. TCRdb reprocessing: public reads trimmed at Q25 with fastp, clones called with MiXCR, in-frame beta chains kept. Entries that share a CDR3 protein sequence are merged under the most common genes and DNA. These V and J calls derive from TCRdb rather than the authors' analysis. The sample data list 250,000 or so distinct CDR3 sequences, and 3.6% of these were observed just once. The ten biggest clones cover under 20% of the sample.

What the authors observed across the whole study: Because abundant contaminating clonotypes from the bulk population could be contained in FACS-sorted repertoires, computational filtering was required. A small share of clonotypes occurred in both CD4 and CD8 compartments, likely arising from convergent recombination. Compared with the primary T-cell response, the secondary T-cell response was faster but weaker, reaching its peak on day 5 rather than on day 15. Most clones expanded after primary vaccination were re-detected after the booster (almost 97% of CD4 and approximately 89% of CD8), suggesting broad memory maintenance. Because the study included only a couple of donors, the extent to which the findings can be generalized is limited.

This clonotype was seen repeatedly, ten times or more. Its antigen is unknown. Per-nucleotide qualities are absent, and no much larger clonotype sits a single base away. The TCR sequence derives from a man aged 18 to 35 who received the YFV17D yellow fever vaccine. The sequence joins TRBV7-2 to TRBJ1-5, with the D gene call left open. The sample here was PBMCs, taken 15 days after the yellow fever booster vaccination. The CDR3 has the sequence CASSFGGVSNQPQHF. The DNA reads as follows: TGTGCCAGCAGCTTCGGCGGGGTTAGCAATCAGCCCCAGCATTTT.